This T cell receptor (beta chain) was sequenced for a study of cytomegalovirus exposure and HLA in healthy donors (dated by TCRdb to 2015 to 2018). Regarding the complete study: An earlier analysis of approximately 640 of the donors reported 276 Gb of sequence data and some 120 million unique TCR beta sequences from 150 million to 200 million T cells. In the later analysis, no new phenotypic data were used to find candidate immune exposures; instead, reliance was placed on TCR beta sequences and their occurrence across donors. Alongside the repertoire data, information on donor age, sex, ethnicity and CMV serostatus was compiled. Typing coverage varied by locus: about 620-640 donors for A, B, C, DRB1 and DQB1; roughly 560 for DQA1; approximately 570 for DPA1; under 490 for DPB1. On average, roughly 250,000 unique TCR beta nucleotide sequences were sequenced per donor among several hundred genotyped donors of the cohort, with around 19% of those sequences being non-productive. An early release that covered about 600 HLA-typed donors contained approximately 300 gigabases of sequencing data and tens of millions of unique TCR sequences. All discovery cohort repertoires had been generated using a single sequencing platform. Several DR-DQ haplotypes were treated as single units for association and clustering because of strong linkage in the cohort. HLA typing covered class I and class II loci at four-digit resolution. Among the approximately 430 genotyped donors, around 81% belonged to the genetic ancestry cluster associated with self-reported Caucasian donors. Along with the approximately 700-subject first cohort, a separate validation cohort of over 90 different subjects was used. To study patterns of TCR occurrence, a later analysis re-analyzed previously published TCR beta repertoires from 550 to 800 donors and added high-resolution HLA genotyping. The T cell repertoires of several hundred subjects were profiled by immunosequencing and related to cytomegalovirus serostatus. High-throughput TCR immunosequencing, statistical association of individual TCRs with disease status, and machine learning were combined to predict cytomegalovirus infection status. In a later genetic analysis, genome-wide SNP genotypes for about 55% of the 666 donors were used, and that subset was treated as a discovery cohort. An earlier analysis of approximately 630 of the donors applied high-throughput TCR beta sequencing to assess whether each TCR beta V gene segment acted as functional or pseudogenic. The study aimed to test whether signatures of past pathogen exposure could be identified by cataloging public T cell receptors. What the research found in general, with its limitations: In vitro tests confirmed that a few of the cytomegalovirus-associated TCR beta chains recognize cytomegalovirus antigens. A later analysis found that most CMV-associated TCR beta chains appeared HLA-restricted, with HLA associations seemingly driven largely by CMV exposure. This cohort had only TCR beta chains sequenced, and the lack of alpha or paired-chain data limited which features could be detected. A later analysis found that HLA-associated TCR beta chains were more clonally expanded and had lower generation probabilities than equally common non-associated chains. The study listed 164 TCR beta chains as associated with cytomegalovirus. It was suggested by the authors that the approach could potentially be generalized to other disease states and immunological phenotypes. Roughly uniform sequencing depth across donors was assumed in presence/absence analyses, although this assumption may not hold. When HLA alleles, especially DR and DQ, strongly co-occurred, TCR associations were difficult to assign to individual alleles. A later genetic analysis reported fewer N-insertions in productive TCRs among donors in an Asian-associated ancestry cluster than the roughly 700-donor mean. According to a later analysis, parvovirus B19, influenza, CMV and Epstein-Barr virus appeared linked to several top co-occurrence clusters. V-gene and J-gene trimming of TCR beta chains was associated with a missense DCLRE1C variant in a later genetic analysis, and the association was replicated in an independent cohort. In both the original and validation cohorts, the classifier was reported to diagnose cytomegalovirus status with high specificity and sensitivity. CMV serostatus was the only immune exposure information available for the cohort. A cluster of highly shared sequence variants was judged likely to be a technical artifact of the sequencing pipeline. A further reported finding was that TCR beta sequences accurately predicted the HLA-A and HLA-B alleles for most subjects in the first cohort. In a later analysis, TCR association rates were found to vary across HLA loci, with the most associated TCRs seen for DRB1 alleles and the fewest for HLA-C alleles. In an earlier analysis of approximately 600 of the donors, most TCR beta V segments were observed in productive rearrangements about 87% or about 30% of the time, broadly matching IMGT annotations. Linkage disequilibrium might explain the correlated functional status among segregating V segments, but an unknown experimental factor could not be ruled out. Across donors, most TCR sequences were observed very rarely, whereas some public TCRs were present in many individuals. At a false discovery rate of 0.05, a later analysis linked 15,000 to 20,000 TCR beta sequences to specific HLA alleles. Some IMGT-functional V segments, including TRBV6-2 and TRBV6-3, could not be distinguished by the 87-base-pair reads and were therefore excluded. The earlier analysis of almost 600 of the donors excluded approximately 17 rarely observed V segments, including chromosome 9 orphons, because counts were too low. Because some donors lacked HLA typing at each locus, the association tests relied only on the typed subset.

CDR1 and CDR2 are drawn from the germline V gene: SGDLS, YYNGEE. The CDR3 spans 16 residues, from the cysteine through the phenylalanine. Left in the record is the CDR3 DNA by itself, 48 bases read in frame from the first base. Trimming leaves V shorter by 3 bases and J shorter by 3 bases, with the junction holding 11 bases beyond the gene matches. Preparation of the library involved the immunoSEQ multiplex PCR assay. For the multiplex PCR, a mixture combining 60 forward primers for TCR Vbeta segments and 13 reverse primers for TCR Jbeta segments was used. Amplification of the CDR3 region of rearranged TCR beta genes was performed with a multiplex PCR assay on genomic DNA. Amplified TCR beta libraries were sequenced as 87-base-pair reads on the Illumina HiSeq System. Per the original workflow: Across the 670 or so repertoires, a later analysis counted around 80 million unique TCR beta chains, 9.5 million to 13 million of which were shared by at least two donors. A nearest-neighbor algorithm error-corrected the raw reads and collapsed the reads into unique sequences, merging closely related sequences to remove PCR and sequencing errors. Alignment of CDR3 sequences to IMGT reference sequences was used to assign V, D and J gene segments. For a sequence to be retained, a match of at least six nucleotides was required to both a V gene segment and a J gene segment. Rearrangements were classified as productive when the CDR3 lacked stop codons and remained in frame with V and J, and all other rearrangements were classified as non-productive. Following IMGT convention, CDR3 was defined as the stretch from the second conserved V-encoded cysteine to the conserved J-encoded phenylalanine. The earlier analysis of about 560 of the donors excluded any sequence lacking an unambiguous match to a single V gene segment. In an earlier analysis of more than 500 of the donors, a V segment was called functional when productive rearrangements were above 56.7%, and segregating when the standard deviation between donors exceeded 5%. To diagnose cytomegalovirus status from the catalog of TCR beta chain sequences, a statistical classification framework was built. A later analysis assigned V and J genes by comparing TCR nucleotide sequences with IMGT/GENE-DB human TR gene sequences. The TCRdist pipeline was used in a later analysis to assign CDR3 sequences and most-parsimonious VDJ recombination scenarios. In a later analysis, each TCR beta chain was defined by its CDR3 amino acid sequence together with its V-gene family, and reads without a unique V-gene family were excluded. To address suspected cross-contamination and a sequencing artifact, a later analysis removed some 620 highly shared, low-generation-probability nucleotide sequences. In a later analysis, a clonal expansion index for each public chain was calculated from normalized within-repertoire ranks of inferred template counts. In a later analysis, generation probabilities were computed using a VDJ recombination model fitted to out-of-frame rearrangements, and the results were checked against IGoR. In a later analysis, TCR-TCR, TCR-HLA and TCR-CMV co-occurrence was scored with hypergeometric tests, and a repertoire-size bias correction was applied to TCR pairs. False discovery rates were estimated in a later analysis by permuting HLA or CMV assignments 20 times. A later analysis grouped co-occurring TCRs with DBSCAN, adding TCRdist sequence similarity when clustering within HLA-allele-positive subsets. Repertoires with fewer than 30,000 or more than 120,000 public chains were left out of co-occurrence clustering, as were a few repertoires with anomalous nucleotide sharing. As stored in TCRdb, this immuneACCESS dataset retains in-frame rearrangements with V and J assigned. A fraction of the clones does not appear; measured against another copy, unresolved V genes explain less than half of the discrepancy, and the remainder lacks a known reason. Clone size and V and J calls were adopted from that table, with D and trimming inferred from the DNA. The sample table contains 80,000 or so clones; only one count was recorded for roughly two thirds of them. The top ten hold 4% to 5% of the sample.

As concerns this clone: The target of this receptor is not known. No clone much larger than this one lies a single base away; base qualities are absent.

The cohort was made up of around 720 healthy bone marrow donors. All cohort members were sampled while nominally healthy, although unrecorded immune exposures were likely present. The donor tested CMV seropositive and was one of the 289 seropositive cohort members. Each donor provided a peripheral blood sample, and peripheral blood mononuclear cells were used for TCR beta sequencing. The Qiagen DNeasy Blood Extraction Kit was used to extract genomic DNA from the blood cell samples. The sequence links TRBV9 to TRBJ2-7; 8 central nucleotides agree with TRBD2. This TCR was recovered from a man aged 55 to 70 in good health and CMV-seropositive. The specimen was PBMCs. Here is the DNA: TGTGCCAGCAGCGCAGCAGGGCTAGCGGGTGTCTACGAGCAGTACTTC. This gives the protein CASSAAGLAGVYEQYF.